The 5 T cell receptor beta chains listed next were all sequenced from one sample in a study of blood T cell repertoires in COVID-19. Repertoires were generated with immunoSEQ multiplex PCR, while TCRdb's copy carries only in-frame clones and drops some. The sample shows 350,000 to 450,000 clones, around 87% of them seen only once. What was sequenced was peripheral blood. The source of these receptors is a woman aged 60 to 75 with COVID-19, enrolled during active disease.

The rearrangement links TRBV19 to TRBJ1-1, with 10 nucleotides matching TRBD1. After removal of 5 bases from V and 7 bases from J, the junction contained 7 bases not matched to a gene. This CDR3 comprises 14 residues. The germline V gene encodes CDR1 LNHDA and CDR2 SQIVND (reference sequence). The CDR3 sequence is CASSPGQGVDEAFF. In DNA form, the CDR3 reads TGTGCCAGTAGTCCAGGACAGGGGGTTGATGAAGCTTTCTTT.

This clone was observed a single time. This sequence joins TRBV7-3 and TRBJ1-5; D call uncertain. The germline gives CDR1 SGHTA, CDR2 FQGTGA. Trimming shortened V by 2 bases and J by 0 bases, and 14 bases separated the two germline ends. The CDR3 length is 17 residues. CDR3 protein: CASSLDSLCYSNQPQHF. The DNA for the CDR3 is TGTGCCAGCAGCTTAGACTCCCTATGTTATAGCAATCAGCCCCAGCATTTT.

The CDR3 nucleotides are TGTGCCAGCAGCCCTGGGACAGGCAATGAAAAACTGTTTTTT. Protein: CASSPGTGNEKLFF. The rearrangement uses TRBV5-4 and TRBJ1-4, with 8 bases that match TRBD1. This CDR3 is 14 amino acids long. Trimming at V came to 4 bases and at J to 5 bases, leaving 4 bases not matched to a gene. CDR1 SGHNT and CDR2 YYREEE come from the germline V gene (reference sequence).

The V and J genes are TRBV9 and TRBJ2-7, with 8 bases aligning to TRBD2. After removal of 0 bases from V and 3 bases from J, the junction contained 5 bases not matched to a gene. The germline CDR1 and CDR2 sequences are SGDLS and YYNGEE. This CDR3 spans 15 amino acids. CDR3 sequence (DNA): TGTGCCAGCAGCGTAGGGTCGACTAGCGACTACGAGCAGTACTTC. Translating gives CASSVGSTSDYEQYF. The complete variable domain, with remaining parts taken from reference TRBV9 and TRBJ2-7, reads DSGVTQTPKHLITATGQRVTLRCSPRSGDLSVYWYQQSLDQGLQFLIQYYNGEERAKGNILERFSAQQFPDLHSELNLSSLELGDSALYFCASSVGSTSDYEQYFGPGTRLTVT.

This sequence joins TRBV19 and TRBJ2-7, with 11 bases matching TRBD2. V gave up 2 bases and J gave up 2 bases; unmatched junction bases: 11. The CDR3 has 18 residues. Per the germline V gene, CDR1 is LNHDA and CDR2 is SQIVND (reference sequence). Written as DNA, the CDR3 is TGTGCCAGTAGTATAAAGTCCTCCGGGACTAGCGGCCCCTACGAGCAGTACTTC. Protein sequence: CASSIKSSGTSGPYEQYF.